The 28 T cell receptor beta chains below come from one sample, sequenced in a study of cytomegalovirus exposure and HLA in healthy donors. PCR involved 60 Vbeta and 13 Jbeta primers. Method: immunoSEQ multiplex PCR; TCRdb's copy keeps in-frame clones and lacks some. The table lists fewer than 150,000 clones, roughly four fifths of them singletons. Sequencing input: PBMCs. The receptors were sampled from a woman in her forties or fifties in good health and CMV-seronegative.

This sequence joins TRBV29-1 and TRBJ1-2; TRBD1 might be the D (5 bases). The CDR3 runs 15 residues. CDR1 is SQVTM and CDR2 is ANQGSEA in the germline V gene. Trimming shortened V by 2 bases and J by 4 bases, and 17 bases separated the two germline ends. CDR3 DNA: TGCAGCGTTGAATCGTCGGTGACAGAAGTCTATGGCTACACCTTC. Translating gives CSVESSVTEVYGYTF. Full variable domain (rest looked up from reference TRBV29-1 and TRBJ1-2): SAVISQKPSRDICQRGTSLTIQCQVDSQVTMMFWYRQQPGQSLTLIATANQGSEATYESGFVIDKFPISRPNLTFSTLTVSNMSPEDSSIYLCSVESSVTEVYGYTFGSGTRLTVV.

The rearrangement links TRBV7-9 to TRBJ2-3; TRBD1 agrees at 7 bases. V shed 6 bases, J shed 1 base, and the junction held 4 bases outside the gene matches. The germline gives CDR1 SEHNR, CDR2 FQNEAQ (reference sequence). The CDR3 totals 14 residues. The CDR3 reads CASRAQGGTDTQYF. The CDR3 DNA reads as TGTGCCAGCAGGGCCCAGGGGGGCACAGATACGCAGTATTTT.

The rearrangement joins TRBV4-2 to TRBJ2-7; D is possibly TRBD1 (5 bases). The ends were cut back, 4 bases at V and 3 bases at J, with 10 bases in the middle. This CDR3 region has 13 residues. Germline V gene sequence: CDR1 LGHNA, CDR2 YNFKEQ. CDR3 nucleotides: TGTGCCAGCAGCCTAGGACATAGCTACGAGCAGTACTTC. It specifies CASSLGHSYEQYF.

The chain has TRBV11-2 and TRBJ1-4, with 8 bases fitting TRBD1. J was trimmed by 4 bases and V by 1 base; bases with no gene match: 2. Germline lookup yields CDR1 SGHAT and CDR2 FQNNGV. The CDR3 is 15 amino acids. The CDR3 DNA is TGTGCCAGCAGCTTAGCTGACAGGGGTAATGAAAAACTGTTTTTT. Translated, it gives CASSLADRGNEKLFF.

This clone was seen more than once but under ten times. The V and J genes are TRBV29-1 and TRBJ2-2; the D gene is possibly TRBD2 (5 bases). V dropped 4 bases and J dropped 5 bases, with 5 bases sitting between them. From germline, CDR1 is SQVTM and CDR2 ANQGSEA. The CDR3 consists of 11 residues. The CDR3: CSVAGTGELFF. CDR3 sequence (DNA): TGCAGCGTTGCGGGGACCGGGGAGCTGTTTTTT.

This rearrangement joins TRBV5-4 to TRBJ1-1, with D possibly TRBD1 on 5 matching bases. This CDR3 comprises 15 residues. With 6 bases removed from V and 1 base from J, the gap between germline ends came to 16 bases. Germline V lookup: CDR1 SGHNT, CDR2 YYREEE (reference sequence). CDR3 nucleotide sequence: TGTGCCAGCATCGCCGATCAGGGTGAGAACACTGAAGCTTTCTTT. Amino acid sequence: CASIADQGENTEAFF.

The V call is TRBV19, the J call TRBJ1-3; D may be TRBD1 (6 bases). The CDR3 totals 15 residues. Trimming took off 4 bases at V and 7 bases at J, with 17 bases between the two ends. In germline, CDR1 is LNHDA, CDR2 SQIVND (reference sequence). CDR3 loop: CASSKNVAGENTIYF. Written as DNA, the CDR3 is TGTGCCAGTAGTAAGAACGTCGCAGGGGAGAACACCATATATTTT.

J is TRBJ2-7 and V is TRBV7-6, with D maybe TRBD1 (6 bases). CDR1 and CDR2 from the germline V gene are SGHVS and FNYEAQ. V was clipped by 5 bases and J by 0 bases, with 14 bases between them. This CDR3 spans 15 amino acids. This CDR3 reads CASSPWTESSYEQYF. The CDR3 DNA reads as TGTGCCAGCAGCCCCTGGACAGAGAGCTCCTACGAGCAGTACTTC.

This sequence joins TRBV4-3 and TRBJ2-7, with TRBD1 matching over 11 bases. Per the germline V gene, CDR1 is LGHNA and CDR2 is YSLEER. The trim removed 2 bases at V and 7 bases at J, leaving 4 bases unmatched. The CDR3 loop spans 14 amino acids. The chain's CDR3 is CASSQRTGGLEQYF. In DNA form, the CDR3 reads TGCGCCAGCAGCCAAAGGACAGGGGGCTTGGAGCAGTACTTC.

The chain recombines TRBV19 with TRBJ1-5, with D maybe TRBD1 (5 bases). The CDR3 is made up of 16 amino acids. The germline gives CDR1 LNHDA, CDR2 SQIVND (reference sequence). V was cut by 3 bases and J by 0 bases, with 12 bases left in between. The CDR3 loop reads CASSIKRGHSNQPQHF. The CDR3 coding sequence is TGTGCCAGTAGTATCAAGCGTGGACATAGCAATCAGCCCCAGCATTTT.

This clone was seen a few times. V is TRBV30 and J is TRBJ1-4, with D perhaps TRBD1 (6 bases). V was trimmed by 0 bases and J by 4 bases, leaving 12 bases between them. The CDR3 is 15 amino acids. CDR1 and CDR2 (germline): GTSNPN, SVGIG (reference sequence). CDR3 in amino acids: CAWSVWVRGNEKLFF. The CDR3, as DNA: TGTGCCTGGAGTGTTTGGGTCAGGGGTAATGAAAAACTGTTTTTT.

The CDR3 bases are TGTGCCAGCAGCTTACCCTTACAGGGGGCAGATACCGGGGAGCTGTTTTTT. Translation gives CASSLPLQGADTGELFF. This chain links TRBV7-9 with TRBJ2-2, with TRBD1 matching over 9 bases. V was clipped by 2 bases and J by 5 bases; unmatched bases: 9. Germline-derived CDR1 and CDR2 are SEHNR and FQNEAQ (reference sequence). The CDR3 totals 17 residues.

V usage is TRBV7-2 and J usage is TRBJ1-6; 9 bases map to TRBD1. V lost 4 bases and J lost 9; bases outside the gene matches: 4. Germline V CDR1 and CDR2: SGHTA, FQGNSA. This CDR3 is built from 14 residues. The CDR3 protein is CASSSGQGGSPLHF. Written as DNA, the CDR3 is TGTGCCAGCAGCTCGGGACAGGGCGGTTCACCCCTCCACTTT.

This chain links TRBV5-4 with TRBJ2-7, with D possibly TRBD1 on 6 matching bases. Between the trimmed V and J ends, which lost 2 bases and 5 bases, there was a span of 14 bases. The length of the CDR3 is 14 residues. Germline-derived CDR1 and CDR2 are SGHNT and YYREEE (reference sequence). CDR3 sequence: CASSLLGGADEQYF. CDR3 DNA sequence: TGTGCCAGCAGCTTACTAGGGGGAGCAGACGAGCAGTACTTC.

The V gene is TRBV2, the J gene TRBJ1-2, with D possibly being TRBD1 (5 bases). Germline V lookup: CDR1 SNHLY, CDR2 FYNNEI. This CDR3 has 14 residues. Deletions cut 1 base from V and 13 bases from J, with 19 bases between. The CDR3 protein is CASSEGGGFSPSTF. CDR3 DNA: TGTGCCAGCAGTGAAGGGGGCGGTTTTTCACCCAGCACCTTC.

CDR3 coding DNA: TGTGCCAGCAGCGTAGGTGGCAGGGGGCACTATGGCTACACCTTC. Its translation: CASSVGGRGHYGYTF. The chain uses TRBV9 and TRBJ1-2, with 8 bases fitting TRBD1. CDR3 length: 15 amino acids. The germline gives CDR1 SGDLS, CDR2 YYNGEE. Trimming cost V 0 bases and J 3 bases; bases outside gene matches: 4.

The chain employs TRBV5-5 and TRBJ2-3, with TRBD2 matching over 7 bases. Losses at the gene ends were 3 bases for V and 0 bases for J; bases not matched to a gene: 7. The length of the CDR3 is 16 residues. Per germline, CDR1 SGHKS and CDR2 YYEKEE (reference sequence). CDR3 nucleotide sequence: TGTGCCAGCAGCTATCTAGCGGATCTAAGCACAGATACGCAGTATTTT. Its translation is CASSYLADLSTDTQYF.

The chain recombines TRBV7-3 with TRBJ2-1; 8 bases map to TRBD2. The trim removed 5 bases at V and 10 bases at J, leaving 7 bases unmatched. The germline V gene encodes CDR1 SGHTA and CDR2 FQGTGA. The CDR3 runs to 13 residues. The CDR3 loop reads CASSAPGLGEQFF. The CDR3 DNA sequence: TGTGCCAGCAGCGCCCCGGGACTAGGGGAGCAGTTCTTC. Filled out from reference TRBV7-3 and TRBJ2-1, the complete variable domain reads GAGVSQTPSNKVTEKGKYVELRCDPISGHTALYWYRQSLGQGPEFLIYFQGTGAADDSGLPNDRFFAVRPEGSVSTLKIQRTERGDSAVYLCASSAPGLGEQFFGPGTRLTVL.

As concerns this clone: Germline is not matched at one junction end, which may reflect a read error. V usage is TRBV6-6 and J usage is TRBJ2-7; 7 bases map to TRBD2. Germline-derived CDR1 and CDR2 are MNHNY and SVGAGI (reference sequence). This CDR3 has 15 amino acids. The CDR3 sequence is CASSNSGAASSEQYF. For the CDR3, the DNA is TGTGCCAGCAGTAACAGCGGGGCGGCCTCCTCCGAGCAGTACTTC.

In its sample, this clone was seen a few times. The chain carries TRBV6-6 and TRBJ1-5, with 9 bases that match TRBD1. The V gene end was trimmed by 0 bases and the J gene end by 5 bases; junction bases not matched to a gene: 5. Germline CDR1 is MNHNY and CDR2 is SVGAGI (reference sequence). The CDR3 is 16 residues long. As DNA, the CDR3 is TGTGCCAGCAGTTACTCAGGGACAGGGTTTGATCAGCCCCAGCATTTT. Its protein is CASSYSGTGFDQPQHF.

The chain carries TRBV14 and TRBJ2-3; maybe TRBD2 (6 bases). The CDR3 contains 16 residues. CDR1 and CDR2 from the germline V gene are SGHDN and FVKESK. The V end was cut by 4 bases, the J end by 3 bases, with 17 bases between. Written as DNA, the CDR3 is TGTGCCAGCAGCCCCTCCGGGCGGGGTTATACAGATACGCAGTATTTT. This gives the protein CASSPSGRGYTDTQYF.

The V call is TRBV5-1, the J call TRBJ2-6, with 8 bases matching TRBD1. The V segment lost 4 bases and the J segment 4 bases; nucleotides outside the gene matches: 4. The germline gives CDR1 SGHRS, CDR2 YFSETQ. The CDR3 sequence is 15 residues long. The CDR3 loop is CASSLGTGGANVLTF. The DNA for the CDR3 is TGCGCCAGCAGCCTCGGGACAGGAGGGGCCAACGTCCTGACTTTC.

CDR3 nucleotides: TGTGCCAGCAGTTTCCGGGGGGGCAATCAGCCCCAGCATTTT. This gives the protein CASSFRGGNQPQHF. The chain couples TRBV28 to TRBJ1-5, with a weak D call TRBD1 (5 bases). Germline assignment: CDR1 MDHEN and CDR2 SYDVKM. The ends were cut back, 3 bases at V and 2 bases at J, with 8 bases in the middle. CDR3 size: 14 residues.

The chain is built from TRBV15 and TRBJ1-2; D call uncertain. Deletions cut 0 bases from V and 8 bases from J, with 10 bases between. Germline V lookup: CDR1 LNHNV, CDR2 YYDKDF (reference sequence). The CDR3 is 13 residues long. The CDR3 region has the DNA TGTGCCACCAGCAGAGAGGGAGTCGGCGGCTACACCTTC. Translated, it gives CATSREGVGGYTF.

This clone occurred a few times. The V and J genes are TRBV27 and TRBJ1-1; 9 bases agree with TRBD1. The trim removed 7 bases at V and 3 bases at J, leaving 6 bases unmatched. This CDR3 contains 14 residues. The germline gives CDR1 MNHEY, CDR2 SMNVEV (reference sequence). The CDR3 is CASTAGQGHTEAFF. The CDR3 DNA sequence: TGTGCCAGCACCGCCGGACAGGGGCACACTGAAGCTTTCTTT.

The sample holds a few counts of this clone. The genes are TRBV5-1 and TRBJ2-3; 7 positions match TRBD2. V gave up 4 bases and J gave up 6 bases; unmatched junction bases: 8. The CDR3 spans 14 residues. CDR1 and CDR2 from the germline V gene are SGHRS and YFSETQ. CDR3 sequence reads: CASSKAGRIDTQYF. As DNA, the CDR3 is TGCGCCAGCAGCAAAGCGGGGAGAATTGATACGCAGTATTTT.

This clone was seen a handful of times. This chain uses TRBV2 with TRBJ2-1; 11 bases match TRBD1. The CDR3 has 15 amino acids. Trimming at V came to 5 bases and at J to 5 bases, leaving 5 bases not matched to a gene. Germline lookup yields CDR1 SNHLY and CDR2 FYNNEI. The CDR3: CASSKDRGPHNEQFF. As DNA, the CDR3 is TGTGCCAGCAGTAAGGACAGGGGGCCTCACAATGAGCAGTTCTTC.

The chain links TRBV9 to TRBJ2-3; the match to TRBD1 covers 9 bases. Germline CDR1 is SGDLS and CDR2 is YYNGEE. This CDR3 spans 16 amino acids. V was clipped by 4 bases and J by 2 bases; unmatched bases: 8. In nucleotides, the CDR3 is TGTGCCAGCAGCCTCTCCGGGACAGGGATCACAGATACGCAGTATTTT. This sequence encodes CASSLSGTGITDTQYF.